The source of this TCR beta chain is a study of regulatory T cells in long-lasting Graves disease. Study information: Positive TSH receptor antibodies alongside over 5 years of antithyroid drugs were what marked Graves' disease as persistent.

Germline V gene sequence: CDR1 DFQATT, CDR2 SNEGSKA (reference sequence). V lost 0 bases and J lost 7; bases outside the gene matches: 12. This CDR3 contains 17 residues. Arm-PCR of CDR3 regions and iRepertoire HTBI primers were used to build TCR beta libraries. TCRdb re-called the multiplex PCR reads through MiXCR, storing one row per CDR3 protein. The sample has around 500,000 distinct CDR3 sequences, roughly 20% seen once; the top ten hold 7.8%. Many counts were recorded for this clonotype. Its antigen is still unknown. Study-wide points: Persistent disease was associated with favored TRBV28 usage and with favored use of TRBJ1-2 and TRBJ2-5.

The time point here: persistent/refractory GD, antithyroid drugs over 5 years with positive TRAb. TCR sequences were obtained from RNA taken from PBMCs. American Thyroid Association guidelines were used to diagnose Graves' disease. The chain links TRBV20-1 to TRBJ1-5, with 10 bases aligning to TRBD1. The clonotype was recovered from a female donor with Graves disease. Specimen: peripheral blood mononuclear cells (PBMCs), collected when the disease was refractory, from a patient treated with antithyroid drugs. This CDR3 is CSARDRRQGAGRQPQHF. In DNA, the CDR3 is TGCAGTGCTAGAGATAGAAGACAGGGGGCAGGACGGCAGCCCCAGCATTTT.